This T cell receptor beta chain was profiled in a study of blood T cell repertoires in COVID-19. Study at large: Some COVID-19 samples were acute and others convalescent; all came from the United States, Italy and Spain.

Libraries were prepared by immunoSEQ multiplex PCR; TCRdb keeps only in-frame clonotypes and omits some of them. The data show 200,000 to 300,000 clones, roughly 84% seen once. Germline loops: CDR1 LGHDT, CDR2 YNNKEL (reference sequence). Between the trimmed V and J ends, which lost 4 bases and 6 bases, there was a span of 15 bases. CDR3 size: 14 residues. This sequence joins TRBV3-1 (or the pseudogene TRBV3-2) and TRBJ1-2; D is undetermined. The clonotype comes from a man aged 55 to 70 with acute or convalescent COVID-19. Material: peripheral blood. The CDR3 here is CASSRRGSVDGYTF. CDR3 sequence (DNA): TGTGCCAGCAGCCGCCGCGGGTCTGTAGATGGCTACACCTTC.